One sample yielded the 10 T cell receptor beta chains listed below, sequenced in a study of T cells in women clearing cervical HPV infection. Assay used: immunoSEQ multiplex PCR; TCRdb lists only in-frame clones, some missing. This sample contains approximately 30,000 clones. Material: blood buffy coat. The source of these receptors is a woman aged 18-70 years with a cervical HPV16 infection that either progressed to CIN3+ or cleared (not recorded which).

In the case of this clone: The read ends 3 residues before the CDR3 terminus; that terminus is restored from the germline J gene. V is TRBV19 and J is TRBJ1-5; D ambiguous. With 6 bases removed from V and 4 bases from J, the gap between germline ends came to 7 bases. The germline V gene has CDR1 LNHDA and CDR2 SQIVND (reference sequence). This CDR3 has 12 amino acids. This CDR3 reads CASSPPNQPQHF. The sequenced CDR3 bases are TGTGCCAGTAGCCCCCCGAATCAGCCC.

A remark on this clone: The read ends 3 residues before the CDR3 terminus; that terminus is restored from the germline J gene. The V gene is TRBV10-2, the J gene TRBJ2-1; the match to TRBD2 covers 9 bases. Germline V CDR1 and CDR2: WSHSY, SAAADI. CDR3 length equals 15 residues. The trim removed 10 bases at V and 6 bases at J, leaving 13 bases unmatched. The sequenced CDR3 bases are TGCGCCACTCGGGAGGGCGGGGGGGTTTCCAATGAG. Residues: CATREGGGVSNE. The complete CDR3 protein is CATREGGGVSNEQFF.

Notes on this clone: The read terminates 3 residues before the CDR3 end, so the remaining end is supplied by the germline J gene. The chain couples TRBV6-2 or TRBV6-3 to TRBJ2-7; 9 bases agree with TRBD1. This CDR3 comprises 15 residues. The trim removed 7 bases at V and 3 bases at J, leaving 10 bases unmatched. CDR1 MNHEY and CDR2 SVGEGT come from the germline V gene. CDR3 sequence reads: CASMTRTGVIYEQYF. The sequenced CDR3 bases are TGTGCCAGCATGACGAGGACAGGGGTCATCTACGAG.

Points on this clone: The read gets to within 3 residues of the CDR3 end, and the germline J gene fills in the rest. This rearrangement joins TRBV30 to TRBJ2-5; 7 bases align to TRBD2. The CDR3 contains 15 residues. The germline V gene has CDR1 GTSNPN and CDR2 SVGIG (reference sequence). Germline trimming cut 4 bases from V and 4 bases from J; bases unmatched to any gene: 12. The DNA read from the CDR3 is TGTGCCTGGAATCGAGCGGGACGCCTGGGAGAGACC. It encodes CAWNRAGRLGET. The full-length CDR3 reads as CAWNRAGRLGETQYF.

Points on this clone: From the germline J gene comes the end of the CDR3, since the read stops 3 residues before it. The chain joins TRBV5-5 to TRBJ1-1; the D gene is possibly TRBD1 (5 bases). This CDR3 has 13 residues. Germline V gene data show CDR1 as SGHKS and CDR2 as YYEKEE (reference sequence). CDR3: CASSFEQVSEAFF. The part of the CDR3 DNA that was read is TGTGCCAGCAGCTTTGAACAGGTTTCAGAA. The whole variable domain, filled in from reference TRBV5-5 and TRBJ1-1, reads DAGVTQSPTHLIKTRGQQVTLRCSPISGHKSVSWYQQVLGQGPQFIFQYYEKEERGRGNFPDRFSARQFPNYSSELNVNALLLGDSALYLCASSFEQVSEAFFGQGTRLTVV.

Worth noting for this clone: The read comes to an end 3 residues before the CDR3 does, leaving the germline J gene to fill in the end. The V gene is TRBV12-3 or TRBV12-4, the J gene TRBJ2-5, with 7 positions matching TRBD1. V lost 3 bases and J lost 4; bases outside the gene matches: 5. The CDR3 totals 14 residues. The chain's CDR3 is CASSFKAGGETQYF. The sequenced CDR3 bases are TGTGCCAGCAGTTTTAAGGCAGGGGGAGAGACC.

As concerns this clone: The CDR3 end falls 3 residues outside the read, so it is completed with the germline J gene. The gene calls are TRBV5-3 and TRBJ2-2; 9 bases map to TRBD1. TRBV5-3 carries the ORF label, with uncertain function. The CDR3 covers 19 residues. Trimming took 5 bases from V and 1 from J; bases not matched to a gene: 15. CDR3 DNA (partial): TGTGCCAGAAGTTACCCGGGACAGGGAACAGCGGGGAACACCGGGGAG. Translating it yields CARSYPGQGTAGNTGE. The CDR3 in its entirety is CARSYPGQGTAGNTGELFF.

The CDR3 DNA, read in part, is TGTGCCAGCACCCCTTTGCGGGGCACCCAAGAGACC. Protein product: CASTPLRGTQET. The full CDR3 protein reads CASTPLRGTQETQYF. The chain has TRBV5-4 and TRBJ2-5, with D perhaps matching TRBD2 (6 bases). The read falls 3 residues short of the CDR3 end, and the missing part is taken from the germline J gene. This CDR3 is 15 amino acids long. Germline CDR1 reads SGHNT; CDR2 reads YYREEE (reference sequence). Trimming pared 6 bases from V and 1 base from J, leaving 16 bases between.

As concerns this clone: Read sequence stops 3 residues before the CDR3 end, and the germline J gene provides the missing end. The chain employs TRBV18 and TRBJ2-3; perhaps TRBD2 as D (5 bases). This CDR3 is built from 15 residues. Germline loops: CDR1 KGHSH, CDR2 LQKENI. The CDR3 reads CASSPFLPSQETQYF. The DNA read from the CDR3 is TGTGCCAGCTCACCATTTCTCCCTAGCCAAGAGACG.

Concerning this clone: The observed sequence ends 3 residues before the CDR3 terminus, with the missing tail filled in from the germline J gene. V usage is TRBV2 and J usage is TRBJ1-4; D is undetermined. The ends were cut back, 2 bases at V and 2 bases at J, with 9 bases in the middle. CDR3 size: 15 residues. Germline CDR1 SNHLY, CDR2 FYNNEI. CDR3 bases read: TGTGCCAGCAGTGAAACCAGGCCGACTAATGAAAAA. This translates into CASSETRPTNEK. The complete CDR3 sequence is CASSETRPTNEKLFF.